This T cell receptor beta chain was recovered during a study of human T cells and chemical hapten exposure. About the research overall: Patch tests put 0.01% DPC on the upper back, read at 6 days. Broader study findings: As the donors had alopecia, their immune response may differ from healthy people's. Expanded TCRs formed significantly more large CDR3 similarity clusters than controls.

TCRdb re-called the RACE reads through MiXCR, storing one row per CDR3 protein. Here the sample spans roughly 380,000 distinct CDR3 sequences, less than 6.5% being singletons. This CDR3 contains 16 residues. J was trimmed by 4 bases and V by 7 bases; bases with no gene match: 9. The germline CDR1 and CDR2 sequences are SGHVS and FQNEAQ. Regarding time point: pre-sensitization, week 0. Treatment reported: therapeutic diphenylcyclopropenone sensitization with weekly scalp DPC. In its sample, this clonotype was seen a few times. Its antigen is currently unknown. The genes are TRBV7-8 and TRBJ2-1, with TRBD2 matching 11 bases. This receptor was identified in a woman in her forties or fifties with alopecia areata. Some clones in this sample may be carry-over from other donors' samples. Specimen: whole blood, collected in connection with sensitization to the hapten diphenylcyclopropenone (DPC). The DNA for the CDR3 is TGTGCCAGCAATCCTTTTAGCGGGAGGGATTACAATGAGCAGTTCTTC. It yields the protein CASNPFSGRDYNEQFF.